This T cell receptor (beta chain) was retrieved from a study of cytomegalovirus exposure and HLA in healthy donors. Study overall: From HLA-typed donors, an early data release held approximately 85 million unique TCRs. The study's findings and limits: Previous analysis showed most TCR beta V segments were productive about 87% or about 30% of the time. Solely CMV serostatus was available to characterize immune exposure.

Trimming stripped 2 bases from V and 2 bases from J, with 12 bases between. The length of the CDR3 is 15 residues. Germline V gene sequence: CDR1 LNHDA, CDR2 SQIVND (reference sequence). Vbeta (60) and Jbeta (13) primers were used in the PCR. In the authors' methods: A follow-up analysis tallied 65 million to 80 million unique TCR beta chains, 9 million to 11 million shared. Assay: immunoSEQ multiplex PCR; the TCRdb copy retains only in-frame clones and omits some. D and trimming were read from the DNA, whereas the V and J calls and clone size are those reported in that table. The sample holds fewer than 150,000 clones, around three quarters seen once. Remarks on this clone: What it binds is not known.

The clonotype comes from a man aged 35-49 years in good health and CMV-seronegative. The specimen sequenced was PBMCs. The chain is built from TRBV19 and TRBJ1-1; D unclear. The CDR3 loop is CASSISRRGNTEAFF. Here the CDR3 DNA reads TGTGCCAGTAGTATATCCCGGCGAGGTAACACTGAAGCTTTCTTT.